These T cell receptor beta chains were read from a single sample in a study of radiotherapy plus CTLA-4 blockade in lung cancer. The assay was immunoSEQ multiplex PCR, and TCRdb's table has in-frame clones only and misses some. The table records fewer than 45,000 clones, more than 80% of them present only once. Material: peripheral blood, obtained from a patient treated with radiotherapy plus ipilimumab. The receptors stem from a human donor with non-small cell lung cancer who had stable disease on radiotherapy plus ipilimumab. CDR3s include the opening cysteine and the closing phenylalanine or tryptophan. The D gene is left open where the match is weak. Clone size is stated in some rows and not others, as once, few, many or a class when expanded.

>17|-|TRBV28|TRBD1|TRBJ1-5
CASSSPGQGRSNQPQHF
TGTGCCAGCAGTTCCCCGGGACAGGGGAGGAGCAATCAGCCCCAGCATTTT
>18|-|TRBV4-3|TRBD2|TRBJ2-1
CASSQVSGLAGSYNEQFF
TGCGCCAGCAGCCAAGTTAGTGGGCTAGCGGGATCCTACAATGAGCAGTTCTTC
>14|-|TRBV11-3|TRBD1|TRBJ1-1
CASSSDRGITEAFF
TGTGCCAGCAGCTCCGACAGGGGAATCACTGAAGCTTTCTTT
>14|-|TRBV4-3|-|TRBJ2-1
CASSQAGAYNEQFF
TGCGCCAGCAGCCAAGCCGGGGCCTACAATGAGCAGTTCTTC
>18|-|TRBV15|TRBD1|TRBJ2-2
CATSRDRRTGYDTGELFF
TGTGCCACCAGCAGAGATCGTAGGACAGGGTACGACACCGGGGAGCTGTTTTTT
>13|once|TRBV19|-|TRBJ1-1
CASREQGSGEAFF
TGTGCCAGTAGGGAACAGGGTTCAGGTGAAGCTTTCTTT
>16|-|TRBV7-8|TRBD1|TRBJ1-5
CASSLGGRAGGQPQHF
TGTGCCAGCAGCTTAGGAGGTAGGGCAGGGGGTCAGCCCCAGCATTTT
>16|once|TRBV11-3|TRBD1|TRBJ1-2
CASSLLRGTGREGYTF
TGTGCCAGCAGCTTACTCCGAGGGACAGGGAGAGAAGGCTACACCTTC
>12|-|TRBV2|-|TRBJ2-6
CATNSGANVLTF
TGTGCCACTAACTCTGGGGCCAACGTCCTGACTTTC
>13|-|TRBV2|-|TRBJ2-5
CASRRQVQETQYF
TGTGCCAGCAGACGACAGGTCCAAGAGACCCAGTACTTC
>14|-|TRBV10-3|TRBD2|TRBJ2-1
CAISPGGSYNEQFF
TGTGCCATCAGCCCCGGGGGGTCCTACAATGAGCAGTTCTTC
>15|-|TRBV5-1|TRBD2|TRBJ2-5
CASSLEGTSGKRQYF
TGCGCCAGCAGCTTAGAAGGGACTAGCGGGAAACGGCAGTACTTC
>15|-|TRBV7-3|TRBD1|TRBJ2-5
CASSLAGQGQETQYF
TGTGCCAGCAGCTTGGCCGGACAGGGGCAAGAGACCCAGTACTTC
>13|-|TRBV6-1|-|TRBJ2-7
CASSWERSYEQYF
TGTGCCAGCAGTTGGGAGCGGTCCTACGAGCAGTACTTC
>16|once|TRBV28|TRBD2|TRBJ2-7
CASTQLSGGSSYEQYF
TGTGCCAGCACCCAATTGAGCGGGGGTAGCTCCTACGAGCAGTACTTC
>15|-|TRBV4-3|-|TRBJ2-1
CASSLRASTYNEQFF
TGCGCCAGCAGCCTTAGGGCTAGCACCTACAATGAGCAGTTCTTC
>18|once|TRBV7-2|-|TRBJ2-2
CASSPRVSLAIGTGELFF
TGTGCCAGCAGCCCTAGGGTTTCTCTAGCCATAGGCACCGGGGAGCTGTTTTTT
>13|-|TRBV6-5|TRBD2|TRBJ2-1
CASRRAGGDEQFF
TGTGCCAGCAGAAGAGCGGGAGGGGATGAGCAGTTCTTC
>15|-|TRBV7-2|-|TRBJ2-7
CASSPFRGSSYEQYF
TGTGCCAGCAGCCCCTTTCGGGGGAGCTCCTACGAGCAGTACTTC
>17|-|TRBV28|TRBD2|TRBJ2-3
CASSDSPGGLRADTQYF
TGTGCCAGCAGTGACTCCCCGGGAGGGCTTCGGGCAGATACGCAGTATTTT
>14|once|TRBV27|TRBD2|TRBJ2-1
CASRSGTIYNEQFF
TGTGCCAGCAGAAGCGGGACTATCTACAATGAGCAGTTCTTC
>12|-|TRBV6-6|-|TRBJ1-5
CAGGGRNQPQHF
TGTGCCGGCGGGGGACGCAATCAGCCCCAGCATTTT
>15|-|TRBV4-1|-|TRBJ2-7
CASSQGGGQAYEQYF
TGCGCCAGCAGCCAAGGGGGCGGCCAAGCCTACGAGCAGTACTTC
>14|-|TRBV7-3|-|TRBJ2-2
CASSFSGNTGELFF
TGTGCCAGCAGCTTTTCCGGTAACACCGGGGAGCTGTTTTTT
>14|-|TRBV19|-|TRBJ1-1
CASSIAQVNTEAFF
TGTGCCAGTAGTATAGCACAGGTTAACACTGAAGCTTTCTTT
>15|few|TRBV9|TRBD2|TRBJ2-5
CASSAGLAGVETQYF
TGTGCCAGCAGCGCGGGACTAGCGGGAGTAGAGACCCAGTACTTC
>13|-|TRBV28|-|TRBJ1-2
CASSLVRGNGYTF
TGTGCCAGCAGTTTGGTCAGGGGAAATGGCTACACCTTC
>15|-|TRBV9|TRBD2|TRBJ2-7
CASSPGTSHSYEQYF
TGTGCCAGCAGCCCAGGGACTAGCCATTCCTACGAGCAGTACTTC
>15|-|TRBV18|-|TRBJ2-7
CASSPTGPPTYEQYF
TGTGCCAGCTCACCAACAGGGCCTCCTACCTACGAGCAGTACTTC
>15|-|TRBV6-6|TRBD1|TRBJ1-1
CASSRGQGGITEAFF
TGTGCCAGCAGCCGGGGACAGGGGGGTATCACTGAAGCTTTCTTT
>15|-|TRBV4-1|TRBD2|TRBJ2-7
CASSQQTGGSYEQYF
TGCGCCAGCAGCCAACAAACGGGAGGGAGCTACGAGCAGTACTTC
>15|-|TRBV28|TRBD1|TRBJ1-3
CASNSQGAPGNTIYF
TGTGCCAGCAACTCTCAGGGGGCCCCTGGAAACACCATATATTTT
>18|once|TRBV11-2|TRBD2|TRBJ2-3
CASSSLAGGPMPANTQYF
TGTGCCAGCAGCTCACTAGCGGGAGGGCCGATGCCAGCGAATACGCAGTATTTT
>13|-|TRBV11-1|-|TRBJ2-3
CASSLAGSDTQYF
TGTGCCAGCAGCTTAGCCGGGTCGGATACGCAGTATTTT
>14|-|TRBV5-1|TRBD1|TRBJ1-1
CASSGGQLNTEAFF
TGCGCCAGCAGCGGGGGACAGTTGAACACTGAAGCTTTCTTT
>14|-|TRBV5-6|-|TRBJ2-7
CASSLPGLAAEQYF
TGTGCCAGTAGCTTACCGGGACTGGCCGCCGAGCAGTACTTC
>16|-|TRBV14|-|TRBJ1-2
CASPHIVDPGNLGYTF
TGTGCCAGCCCCCACATTGTGGACCCCGGGAATCTAGGCTACACCTTC
>15|-|TRBV15|-|TRBJ2-1
CATGVFGLGGNEQFF
TGTGCCACCGGGGTTTTTGGTTTGGGGGGCAATGAGCAGTTCTTC
>16|once|TRBV27|-|TRBJ1-1
CASSLGGGLTGTEAFF
TGTGCCAGCAGTTTAGGCGGGGGACTTACCGGCACTGAAGCTTTCTTT
>15|-|TRBV9|-|TRBJ1-2
CASSGDQGLLYGYTF
TGTGCCAGCAGCGGCGACCAGGGGCTACTCTATGGCTACACCTTC
>14|once|TRBV7-8|-|TRBJ1-3
CASSLLSSGNTIYF
TGTGCCAGCAGCTTATTGAGCTCTGGAAACACCATATATTTT
>15|-|TRBV5-1|-|TRBJ2-7
CASSRSGTSGGEQYF
TGCGCCAGCAGCCGATCCGGGACTTCGGGTGGCGAGCAGTACTTC
>15|-|TRBV6-6|TRBD2|TRBJ2-1
CASSLDAGGVNEQFF
TGTGCCAGCAGTCTTGACGCGGGAGGTGTAAATGAGCAGTTCTTC
>15|-|TRBV5-1|-|TRBJ2-7
CASSLLQGAQYEQYF
TGCGCCAGCAGCTTGCTGCAAGGGGCTCAATACGAGCAGTACTTC
>13|-|TRBV14|TRBD1|TRBJ1-2
CASSGTGIFGYTF
TGTGCCAGCAGCGGGACAGGGATCTTCGGCTACACCTTC
>15|-|TRBV19|-|TRBJ2-7
CASSIDPTGIYEQYF
TGTGCCAGTAGTATAGATCCTACAGGGATCTACGAGCAGTACTTC
>14|-|TRBV15|-|TRBJ2-3
CATSRDRFTDTQYF
TGTGCCACCAGCAGAGACAGGTTCACAGATACGCAGTATTTT
>17|-|TRBV11-1|TRBD1|TRBJ2-3
CASSPTGKRGQTDTQYF
TGTGCCAGCAGCCCGACAGGGAAACGTGGCCAAACAGATACGCAGTATTTT
>13|-|TRBV6-6|-|TRBJ2-1
CASSPRSVGEQFF
TGTGCCAGCAGCCCTAGGTCGGTTGGTGAGCAGTTCTTC
>13|-|TRBV30|-|TRBJ2-3
CAWSVTGTDTQYF
TGTGCCTGGAGTGTGACGGGGACAGATACGCAGTATTTT
>14|few|TRBV19|-|TRBJ2-2
CASRVGPNTGELFF
TGTGCCAGTAGAGTGGGCCCGAACACCGGGGAGCTGTTTTTT
>16|-|TRBV7-7|-|TRBJ2-2
CASSHGRTVNTGELFF
TGTGCTAGCAGTCACGGGAGGACAGTTAACACCGGGGAGCTGTTTTTT
>13|-|TRBV6-1|-|TRBJ2-7
CASSENSSYEQYF
TGTGCCAGCAGTGAAAACAGCTCCTACGAGCAGTACTTC
>16|-|TRBV6-6|-|TRBJ1-1
CASSYLRGTGNTEAFF
TGTGCCAGCAGTTACCTAAGGGGCACTGGGAACACTGAAGCTTTCTTT
>14|-|TRBV7-3|-|TRBJ2-3
CASSFSGGTDTQYF
TGTGCCAGCAGCTTTTCAGGGGGCACAGATACGCAGTATTTT
>14|-|TRBV6-6|-|TRBJ1-2
CASSERAGHYGYTF
TGTGCCAGCAGTGAGAGGGCGGGCCACTATGGCTACACCTTC
>14|medium-sized|TRBV10-3|-|TRBJ1-2
CAITKTGTDYGYTF
TGTGCCATCACCAAGACGGGGACTGACTATGGCTACACCTTC